This T cell receptor (beta chain) was found in a study of post-analysis software for immune sequencing data. The TCR beta cDNA libraries contained unique molecular identifiers. Between about 0.9 and 11 million T cells gave rise to around 500,000 cDNA molecules. TCRdb used MiXCR to reprocess the PCR reads, holding one entry per CDR3 protein. The repertoire consists of about 560,000 distinct CDR3 sequences, with around 40% occurring once and the leading ten covering 1.5% to 2%. Overall study findings and caveats: In patients, 4 to 6 TRBV segments were more frequent than in controls, with TRBV5-6, TRBV5-1 and TRBV20-1 among them.

The CDR3 spans 14 residues. Germline V gives CDR1 SGHVS, CDR2 FNYEAQ. V was trimmed by 6 bases and J by 2 bases, leaving 14 bases between them. With respect to this clonotype: As yet, its antigen is unknown.

The clonotype comes from a girl aged 5 to 17 with multiple sclerosis. Material: blood. This chain connects TRBV7-6 to TRBJ2-7, with D perhaps TRBD1 (6 bases). The CDR3 DNA follows: TGTGCCAGCAGTCCGGAAGGGGGAGCCTACGAGCAGTACTTC. Translation: CASSPEGGAYEQYF.